Below, 24 T cell receptor beta chains from the same sample are listed, as sequenced in a study of T cell changes during pregnancy in multiple sclerosis (dated by TCRdb to between 2018 and 2020). Libraries were built with the immunoSEQ multiplex PCR assay. As stored in TCRdb, this immuneACCESS dataset retains in-frame rearrangements with V and J assigned. A fraction of the clones does not appear; measured against another copy, unresolved V genes explain less than half of the discrepancy, and the remainder lacks a known reason. A total of around 71,000 clones appear in this sample, around 90% of them only once. The leading ten clones occupy roughly 1.6% of the sample. The sample was peripheral blood, taken after pregnancy. The receptors were gathered from a female donor with multiple sclerosis, enrolled in a pregnancy study.

J is TRBJ2-3 and V is TRBV5-4; 14 bases agree with TRBD2. J lost 2 bases, V lost 7 bases, and 3 bases had no gene match. The germline CDR1 and CDR2 sequences are SGHNT and YYREEE (reference sequence). The CDR3 length is 15 residues. CDR3 amino acids: CASSGLAGVTDTQYF. CDR3 coding DNA: TGTGCCAGCTCGGGACTAGCGGGAGTCACAGATACGCAGTATTTT.

By frequency in the sample, this clone is medium-sized. The chain links TRBV29-1 to TRBJ2-1; TRBD2 agrees at 14 bases. This CDR3 contains 17 residues. V shed 6 bases, J shed 6 bases, and the junction held 13 bases outside the gene matches. Germline CDR1 and CDR2: SQVTM and ANQGSEA. This CDR3 is CSVLGLAGVRRSNEQFF. The CDR3 bases are TGCAGCGTGCTGGGACTAGCGGGAGTTCGGCGGAGCAATGAGCAGTTCTTC.

V and J are TRBV9 and TRBJ2-1, with D possibly TRBD2 on 5 matching bases. CDR1 and CDR2 (germline): SGDLS, YYNGEE. The V end lost 0 bases, the J end lost 4 bases, and 11 bases lay between the germline ends. The CDR3 is 15 residues long. The CDR3 DNA is TGTGCCAGCAGCGTAGTGGGAGCCTCTTACAATGAGCAGTTCTTC. This gives the protein CASSVVGASYNEQFF.

This chain links TRBV4-3 with TRBJ2-1; no firm D call. The germline CDR1 and CDR2 sequences are LGHNA and YSLEER. The CDR3 length is 16 residues. The V gene lost 0 bases and the J gene lost 1 base, with 10 bases spanning the gap. The CDR3 protein is CASSQDNYPSYNEQFF. CDR3 DNA: TGCGCCAGCAGCCAAGATAACTATCCTTCCTACAATGAGCAGTTCTTC.

The chain recombines TRBV19 with TRBJ2-3, with 7 bases matching TRBD1. V lost 3 bases and J lost 5; bases outside the gene matches: 5. The CDR3 is 14 residues long. Looked up from germline, CDR1 is LNHDA and CDR2 is SQIVND (reference sequence). CDR3 in amino acids: CASSIDREVDTQYF. The DNA for the CDR3 is TGTGCCAGTAGTATTGACAGGGAAGTAGATACGCAGTATTTT.

The CDR3 loop is CASSSERGGADTQYF. The CDR3 nucleotides are TGCGCCAGCAGCTCCGAGCGGGGGGGGGCAGATACGCAGTATTTT. This rearrangement joins TRBV5-1 to TRBJ2-3; 10 positions match TRBD2. The CDR3 runs to 15 residues. From germline, CDR1 is SGHRS and CDR2 YFSETQ. The V gene end was trimmed by 3 bases and the J gene end by 4 bases; junction bases not matched to a gene: 5.

The chain couples TRBV18 to TRBJ2-7, with TRBD1 matching over 10 bases. The CDR3 runs 14 residues. Germline V gene sequence: CDR1 KGHSH, CDR2 LQKENI. With V trimmed by 5 bases and J by 5 bases, 6 bases remained unmatched. The CDR3 bases are TGTGCCAGCTCAACCGCCGGACAGGGGGACGAGCAGTACTTC. Translation: CASSTAGQGDEQYF.

V is TRBV11-2 and J is TRBJ2-1; TRBD1 matches at 8 bases. The CDR3 contains 18 residues. Germline values: CDR1 SGHAT, CDR2 FQNNGV. J lost 3 bases, V lost 5 bases, and 15 bases had no gene match. CDR3: CASSPSAGGPFLYNEQFF. Here the CDR3 DNA reads TGTGCCAGCAGCCCTTCGGCAGGGGGCCCCTTCCTCTACAATGAGCAGTTCTTC. The full variable domain, in which reference TRBV11-2 and TRBJ2-1 provide the parts outside the CDR3, is EAGVAQSPRYKIIEKRQSVAFWCNPISGHATLYWYQQILGQGPKLLIQFQNNGVVDDSQLPKDRFSAERLKGVDSTLKIQPAKLEDSAVYLCASSPSAGGPFLYNEQFFGPGTRLTVL.

CDR3 coding DNA: TGTGCCAGCAGTTACGGTGACAGGGGGCGCAGCGGCTACACCTTC. This sequence encodes CASSYGDRGRSGYTF. The chain recombines TRBV6-6 with TRBJ1-2; TRBD1 aligns across 10 bases. This CDR3 has 15 residues. Germline values: CDR1 MNHNY, CDR2 SVGAGI (reference sequence). V lost 2 bases to trimming and J lost 8 bases; unmatched junction nucleotides: 8.

The chain is built from TRBV5-1 and TRBJ1-3; the D gene is possibly TRBD1 (5 bases). V lost 3 bases, J lost 3 bases, and 7 bases lay in between. Germline CDR1 SGHRS, CDR2 YFSETQ. This CDR3 spans 13 amino acids. The CDR3 DNA sequence: TGCGCCAGCAGCTCCGACAGTGGAAACACCATATATTTT. It is translated as CASSSDSGNTIYF.

The J gene is TRBJ2-2, the V gene TRBV4-1; D ambiguous. The CDR3 is made up of 13 amino acids. V was cut by 4 bases and J by 7 bases, with 10 bases left in between. CDR1 and CDR2 from the germline V gene are MGHRA and YSYEKL. The CDR3 DNA reads TGCGCCAGCAGCCTTGTTGAGGTCGGGGAGCTGTTTTTT. This encodes CASSLVEVGELFF.

The chain's CDR3 is CASSVMGQGNQPQHF. The DNA of the CDR3 is TGTGCCAGCAGTGTCATGGGACAGGGGAATCAGCCCCAGCATTTT. The rearrangement links TRBV2 to TRBJ1-5, with 10 bases aligning to TRBD1. This CDR3 region has 15 residues. Trimming removed 4 bases from V and 4 bases from J; junction bases left unmatched: 4. Germline CDR1 is SNHLY and CDR2 is FYNNEI.

This clone was detected once. The genes are TRBV9 and TRBJ2-5; 9 bases are shared with TRBD1. The CDR3 runs to 16 residues. CDR1 is SGDLS and CDR2 is YYNGEE in the germline V gene. The ends lost 3 bases at V and 5 bases at J; junction bases unmatched: 11. The CDR3 here is CASSASGQGMTETQYF. The CDR3 region has the DNA TGTGCCAGCAGCGCATCGGGACAGGGTATGACCGAGACCCAGTACTTC. The whole variable domain, filled in from reference TRBV9 and TRBJ2-5, reads DSGVTQTPKHLITATGQRVTLRCSPRSGDLSVYWYQQSLDQGLQFLIQYYNGEERAKGNILERFSAQQFPDLHSELNLSSLELGDSALYFCASSASGQGMTETQYFGPGTRLLVL.

CDR3 DNA: TGTGCCAGCAGCAAGGGACAGGGGGCGGGCAATGAGCAGTTCTTC. Protein product: CASSKGQGAGNEQFF. This chain joins TRBV11-2 and TRBJ2-1; 12 bases agree with TRBD1. Germline lookup yields CDR1 SGHAT and CDR2 FQNNGV. The trim removed 5 bases at V and 6 bases at J, leaving 5 bases unmatched. The CDR3 has 15 residues.

The rearrangement links TRBV4-2 to TRBJ1-2, with D unclear. This CDR3 comprises 16 residues. Trimming took 7 bases from V and 3 from J, leaving 21 bases between them. In germline, CDR1 is LGHNA, CDR2 YNFKEQ. The CDR3 bases are TGTGCCAGCACCCAGGCCCCCACTCGCGCGGACTATGGCTACACCTTC. Amino acid sequence: CASTQAPTRADYGYTF.

The chain joins TRBV13 to TRBJ1-4; TRBD1 might be the D (5 bases). The germline V gene has CDR1 PRHDT and CDR2 FYEKMQ (reference sequence). Trimming pared 3 bases from V and 5 bases from J, leaving 10 bases between. The CDR3 covers 14 residues. The CDR3 loop reads CASSFRRANEKLFF. DNA of the CDR3: TGTGCCAGCAGCTTCCGCAGGGCAAATGAAAAACTGTTTTTT.

This chain connects TRBV9 to TRBJ1-1, with unresolved D. CDR3 length equals 15 residues. With 0 bases removed from V and 1 base from J, the gap between germline ends came to 10 bases. Germline loops: CDR1 SGDLS, CDR2 YYNGEE. This CDR3 reads CASSVGRVGNTEAFF. The CDR3 DNA follows: TGTGCCAGCAGCGTAGGTCGGGTAGGGAACACTGAAGCTTTCTTT.

This clone was found once. The CDR3 loop reads CASSLTGTDYSGNTIYF. The CDR3 bases are TGTGCCAGCAGCCTAACCGGGACAGATTACTCTGGAAACACCATATATTTT. V and J are TRBV7-8 and TRBJ1-3; 7 bases line up with TRBD1. Germline loops: CDR1 SGHVS, CDR2 FQNEAQ. The CDR3 consists of 17 residues. V lost 5 bases, J lost 0 bases, and 10 bases stayed unmatched.

The rearrangement uses TRBV19 and TRBJ2-1; TRBD2 matches 8 bases. Trimming cost V 3 bases and J 10 bases; bases outside gene matches: 5. The germline CDR1 and CDR2 sequences are LNHDA and SQIVND (reference sequence). This CDR3 is 13 amino acids long. DNA of the CDR3: TGTGCCAGTAGTATGGGACTAGTGCCAGAGCAGTTCTTC. Translating gives CASSMGLVPEQFF.

V is TRBV27 and J is TRBJ2-7, with D hard to call. The CDR3 length is 13 residues. Trimming took off 5 bases at V and 0 bases at J, with 8 bases between the two ends. Germline CDR1 reads MNHEY; CDR2 reads SMNVEV (reference sequence). Written as DNA, the CDR3 is TGTGCCAGCAGTGGAGATATCTCCTACGAGCAGTACTTC. As protein: CASSGDISYEQYF.

The genes are TRBV6-5 and TRBJ2-7; 7 nucleotides align to TRBD1. Germline trimming cut 6 bases from V and 4 bases from J; bases unmatched to any gene: 6. Germline lookup yields CDR1 MNHEY and CDR2 SVGAGI. CDR3 size: 13 residues. DNA for the CDR3: TGTGCCAGCAGGCAAACAGGGGAGTACGAGCAGTACTTC. Translation: CASRQTGEYEQYF.

V is TRBV5-1 and J is TRBJ1-2; no clear D. CDR3 length equals 15 residues. Trimming removed 4 bases at V and 0 bases at J, with 13 bases between. Germline CDR1 and CDR2: SGHRS and YFSETQ. The CDR3 region has the DNA TGCGCCAGCAGCCAAACCCGGGAAACTAACTATGGCTACACCTTC. Translation gives CASSQTRETNYGYTF.

The V call is TRBV6-5, the J call TRBJ2-5; TRBD2 might be the D (5 bases). CDR1 and CDR2 (germline): MNHEY, SVGAGI. V lost 7 bases and J 4 bases, leaving 13 bases between the germline ends. CDR3 length: 13 residues. The CDR3 DNA follows: TGTGCCAGCACCCGCGGGCCCCGAGAGACCCAGTACTTC. Its translation is CASTRGPRETQYF.

This chain uses TRBV7-3 with TRBJ2-7, with 11 bases that match TRBD1. Trimming removed 4 bases from V and 1 base from J; junction bases left unmatched: 3. The CDR3 has 15 residues. CDR1 is SGHTA and CDR2 is FQGTGA in the germline V gene. The CDR3 sequence is CASSWDRGVSYEQYF. CDR3 in DNA: TGTGCCAGCAGCTGGGACAGGGGGGTATCCTACGAGCAGTACTTC.